This TCR beta chain was captured by sequencing in a study of human T cells and chemical hapten exposure. Background on the study: Doses of diphenylcyclopropenone went to the patients' scalps weekly throughout the approximately 24-week study.

Trimming took off 6 bases at V and 7 bases at J, with 13 bases between the two ends. Germline loops: CDR1 SGHVS, CDR2 FNYEAQ. This CDR3 has 13 residues. Time point of the sample: patch test 2, 6 weeks after DPC sensitization. The treatment is: therapeutic diphenylcyclopropenone sensitization with weekly scalp DPC. Total RNA was isolated from whole blood that had not been fractionated. MiXCR, run by TCRdb on the RACE reads, gives a single entry per CDR3 protein. The sample includes approximately 350,000 distinct CDR3 sequences, around 6% of them seen just once. The clonotype comes from a woman younger than 35 with alopecia areata. Some clones in this sample may be carry-over from other donors' samples. The chain is built from TRBV7-6 and TRBJ2-1; D is unclear. Source: whole blood, taken in connection with sensitization to the hapten diphenylcyclopropenone (DPC). The CDR3, as DNA: TGTGCCAGCAGTCAGACTCAGATGAATGAGCAGTTCTTC. It is translated as CASSQTQMNEQFF.